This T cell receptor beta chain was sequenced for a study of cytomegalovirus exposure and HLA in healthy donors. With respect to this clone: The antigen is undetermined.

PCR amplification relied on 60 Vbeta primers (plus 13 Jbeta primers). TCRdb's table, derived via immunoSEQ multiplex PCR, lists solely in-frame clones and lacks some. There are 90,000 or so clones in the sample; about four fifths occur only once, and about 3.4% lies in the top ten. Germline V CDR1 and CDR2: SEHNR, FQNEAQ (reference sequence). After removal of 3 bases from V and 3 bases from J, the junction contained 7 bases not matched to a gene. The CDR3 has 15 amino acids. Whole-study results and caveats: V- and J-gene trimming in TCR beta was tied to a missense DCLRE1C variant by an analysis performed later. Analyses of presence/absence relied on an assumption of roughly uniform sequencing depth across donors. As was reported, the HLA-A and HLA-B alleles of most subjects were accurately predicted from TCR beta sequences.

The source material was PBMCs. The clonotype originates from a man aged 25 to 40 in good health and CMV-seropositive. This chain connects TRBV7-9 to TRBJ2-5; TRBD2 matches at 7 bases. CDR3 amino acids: CASSFQASGKETQYF. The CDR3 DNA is TGTGCCAGCAGCTTCCAGGCTAGCGGTAAAGAGACCCAGTACTTC.